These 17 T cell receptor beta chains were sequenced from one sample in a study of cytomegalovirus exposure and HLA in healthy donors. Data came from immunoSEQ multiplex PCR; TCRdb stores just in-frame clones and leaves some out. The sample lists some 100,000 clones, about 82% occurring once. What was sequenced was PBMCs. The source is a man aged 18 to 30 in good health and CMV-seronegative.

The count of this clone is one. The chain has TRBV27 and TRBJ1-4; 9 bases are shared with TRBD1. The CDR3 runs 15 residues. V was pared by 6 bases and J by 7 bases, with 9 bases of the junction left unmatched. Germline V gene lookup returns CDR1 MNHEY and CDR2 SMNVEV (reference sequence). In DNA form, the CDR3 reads TGTGCCAGCAGCCTTGGGACAGGGAAGGGTGAAAAACTGTTTTTT. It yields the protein CASSLGTGKGEKLFF.

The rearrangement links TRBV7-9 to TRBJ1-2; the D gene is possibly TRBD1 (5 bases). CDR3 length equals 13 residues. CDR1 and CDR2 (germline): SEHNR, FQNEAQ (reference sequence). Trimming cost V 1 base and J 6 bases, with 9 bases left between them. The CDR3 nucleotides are TGTGCCAGCAGCTTAGGACAGAGAAATGGCTACACCTTC. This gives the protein CASSLGQRNGYTF.

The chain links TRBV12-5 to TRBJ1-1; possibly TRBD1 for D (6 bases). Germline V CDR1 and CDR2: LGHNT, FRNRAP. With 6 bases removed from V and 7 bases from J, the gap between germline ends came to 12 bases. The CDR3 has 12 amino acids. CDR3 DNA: TGTGCTAGTGGATCCGGACAGCATGAAGCTTTCTTT. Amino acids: CASGSGQHEAFF.

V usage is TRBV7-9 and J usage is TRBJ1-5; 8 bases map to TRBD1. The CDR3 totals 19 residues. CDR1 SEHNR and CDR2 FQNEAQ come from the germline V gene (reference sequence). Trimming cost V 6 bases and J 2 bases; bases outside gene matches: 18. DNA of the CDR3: TGTGCCAGCAGTTCTGGAACCCTAACAGGGGGAGATGGCAATCAGCCCCAGCATTTT. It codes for CASSSGTLTGGDGNQPQHF.

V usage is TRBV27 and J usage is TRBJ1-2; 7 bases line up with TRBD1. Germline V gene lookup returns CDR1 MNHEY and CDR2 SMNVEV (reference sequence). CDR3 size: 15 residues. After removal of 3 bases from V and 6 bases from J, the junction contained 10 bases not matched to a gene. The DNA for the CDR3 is TGTGCCAGCAGTTTCGAGAGGGGGCAGTGGGATGGCTACACCTTC. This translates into CASSFERGQWDGYTF.

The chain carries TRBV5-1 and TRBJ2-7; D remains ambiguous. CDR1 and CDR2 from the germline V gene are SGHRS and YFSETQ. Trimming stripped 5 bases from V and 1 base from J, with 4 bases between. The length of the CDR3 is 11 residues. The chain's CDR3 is CASRESYEQYF. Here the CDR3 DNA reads TGCGCCAGCAGAGAGTCCTACGAGCAGTACTTC.

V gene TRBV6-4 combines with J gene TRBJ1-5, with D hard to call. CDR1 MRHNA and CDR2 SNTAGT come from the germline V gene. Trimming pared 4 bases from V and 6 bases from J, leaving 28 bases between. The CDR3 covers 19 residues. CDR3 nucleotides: TGTGCCAGCAGTGGGACGTTATCCTGGCGGGGTCCCCGGCGTCAGCCCCAGCATTTT. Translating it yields CASSGTLSWRGPRRQPQHF.

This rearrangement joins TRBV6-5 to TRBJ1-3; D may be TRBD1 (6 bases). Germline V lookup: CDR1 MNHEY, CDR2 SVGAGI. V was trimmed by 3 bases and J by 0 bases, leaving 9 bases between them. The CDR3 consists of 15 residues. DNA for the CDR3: TGTGCCAGCAGTTATCAGGGGAGCTCTGGAAACACCATATATTTT. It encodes CASSYQGSSGNTIYF.

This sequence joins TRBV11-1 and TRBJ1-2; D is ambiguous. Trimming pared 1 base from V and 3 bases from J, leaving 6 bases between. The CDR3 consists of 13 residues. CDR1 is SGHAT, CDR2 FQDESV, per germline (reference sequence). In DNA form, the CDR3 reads TGTGCCAGCAGCTTAGACAGTTACTATGGCTACACCTTC. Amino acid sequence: CASSLDSYYGYTF.

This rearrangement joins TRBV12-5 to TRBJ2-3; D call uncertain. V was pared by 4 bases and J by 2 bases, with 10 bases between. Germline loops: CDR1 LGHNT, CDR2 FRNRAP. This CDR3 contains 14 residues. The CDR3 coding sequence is TGTGCTAGTGGTTCCCTCGGGTACACAGATACGCAGTATTTT. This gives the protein CASGSLGYTDTQYF.

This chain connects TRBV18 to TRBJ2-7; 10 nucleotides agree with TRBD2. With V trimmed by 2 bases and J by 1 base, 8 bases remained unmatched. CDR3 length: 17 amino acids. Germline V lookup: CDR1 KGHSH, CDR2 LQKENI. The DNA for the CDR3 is TGTGCCAGCTCACCAACGGCTAGCGGGAGTCGGTCCTACGAGCAGTACTTC. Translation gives CASSPTASGSRSYEQYF.

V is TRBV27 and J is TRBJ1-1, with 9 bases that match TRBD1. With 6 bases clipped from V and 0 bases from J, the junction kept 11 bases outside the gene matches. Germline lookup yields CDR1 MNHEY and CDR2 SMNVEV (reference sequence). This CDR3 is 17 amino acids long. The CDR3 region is CASRQTRDRVMNTEAFF. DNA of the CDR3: TGTGCCAGCAGACAGACTCGGGACAGGGTGATGAACACTGAAGCTTTCTTT.

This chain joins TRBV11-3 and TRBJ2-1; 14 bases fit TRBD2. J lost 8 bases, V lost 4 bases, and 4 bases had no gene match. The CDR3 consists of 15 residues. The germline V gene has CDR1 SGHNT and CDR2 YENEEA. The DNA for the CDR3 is TGTGCCAGCAGCTACGGGACTAGCGGGAGTGATGAGCAGTTCTTC. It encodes CASSYGTSGSDEQFF.

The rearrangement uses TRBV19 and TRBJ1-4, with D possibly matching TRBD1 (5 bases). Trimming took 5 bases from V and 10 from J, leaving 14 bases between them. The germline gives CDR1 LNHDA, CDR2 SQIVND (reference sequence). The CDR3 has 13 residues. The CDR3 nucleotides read TGTGCCAGTAGTCTACAGGACCGTCGAAAACTGTTTTTT. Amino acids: CASSLQDRRKLFF.

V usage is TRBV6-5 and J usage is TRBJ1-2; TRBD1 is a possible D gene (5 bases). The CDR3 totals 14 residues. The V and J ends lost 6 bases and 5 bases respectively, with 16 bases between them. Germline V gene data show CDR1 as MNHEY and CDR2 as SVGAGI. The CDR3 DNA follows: TGTGCCAGCAGCGATCCCGCAGGGACTTATGGCTACACCTTC. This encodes CASSDPAGTYGYTF.

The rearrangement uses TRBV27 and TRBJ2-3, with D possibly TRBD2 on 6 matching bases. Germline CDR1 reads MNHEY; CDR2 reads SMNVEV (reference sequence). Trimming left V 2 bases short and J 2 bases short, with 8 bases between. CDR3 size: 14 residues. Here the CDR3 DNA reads TGTGCCAGCAGTTTAGCGGGGTACACAGATACGCAGTATTTT. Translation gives CASSLAGYTDTQYF.

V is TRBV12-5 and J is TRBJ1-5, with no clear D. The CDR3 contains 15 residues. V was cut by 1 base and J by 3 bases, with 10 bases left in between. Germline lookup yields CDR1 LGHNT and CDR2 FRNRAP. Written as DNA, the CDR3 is TGTGCTAGTGGTTTGGGTCGAGGTCTCAATCAGCCCCAGCATTTT. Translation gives CASGLGRGLNQPQHF.